The 5 T cell receptor beta chains given below trace back to one sample, sequenced in a study of cytomegalovirus exposure and HLA in healthy donors. Both 60 Vbeta primers and 13 Jbeta primers went into the PCR. Here immunoSEQ multiplex PCR was the method, and the copy in TCRdb shows in-frame clones only, minus some. The profile shows 200,000 to 250,000 clones, roughly four fifths of them singletons. The sequencing sample was made of PBMCs. The origin of the receptors is a girl aged 2 to 9 in good health and CMV-seronegative.

This clone was detected only a few times. The chain carries TRBV2 and TRBJ2-7; 11 bases fit TRBD2. After removal of 5 bases from V and 2 bases from J, the junction contained 5 bases not matched to a gene. Germline CDR1 is SNHLY and CDR2 is FYNNEI. The CDR3 has 15 amino acids. CDR3: CASSLTSGAAYEQYF. The CDR3 bases are TGTGCCAGCAGTTTGACTAGCGGGGCAGCCTACGAGCAGTACTTC.

This chain uses TRBV29-1 with TRBJ1-1, with 7 bases matching TRBD1. Germline V gene data show CDR1 as SQVTM and CDR2 as ANQGSEA. The junction had 9 bases not matched to a gene; V was cut back by 4 bases and J by 1 base. There are 15 residues in the CDR3. CDR3 in amino acids: CSVGGSPGGNTEAFF. The CDR3 nucleotides are TGCAGCGTTGGCGGCTCGCCAGGGGGGAACACTGAAGCTTTCTTT.

The chain links TRBV4-1 to TRBJ2-1; 7 nucleotides match TRBD2. The CDR3 has 17 residues. Germline V gene data show CDR1 as MGHRA and CDR2 as YSYEKL. V lost 0 bases and J lost 4; bases outside the gene matches: 9. DNA of the CDR3: TGCGCCAGCAGCCAAGATTCAGCGTGGACTAGTTACAATGAGCAGTTCTTC. Residues: CASSQDSAWTSYNEQFF.

This sequence joins TRBV10-3 and TRBJ2-5; 9 positions match TRBD2. The CDR3 runs 16 residues. The germline CDR1 and CDR2 sequences are ENHRY and SYGVKD. Trimming took 0 bases from V and 1 from J; bases not matched to a gene: 3. CDR3 protein: CAISESLAGAQETQYF. Written as DNA, the CDR3 is TGTGCCATCAGTGAGTCGTTAGCGGGGGCCCAAGAGACCCAGTACTTC.

The CDR3: CASSIRGETQYF. As DNA, the CDR3 is TGTGCCAGTAGTATTAGGGGCGAGACCCAGTACTTC. The chain links TRBV19 to TRBJ2-5, with D possibly being TRBD1 (5 bases). The CDR3 totals 12 residues. Trimming removed 3 bases from V and 5 bases from J, with 7 bases in between. Germline loops: CDR1 LNHDA, CDR2 SQIVND (reference sequence). Together with reference TRBV19 and TRBJ2-5, the CDR3 gives the full variable domain: DGGITQSPKYLFRKEGQNVTLSCEQNLNHDAMYWYRQDPGQGLRLIYYSQIVNDFQKGDIAEGYSVSREKKESFPLTVTSAQKNPTAFYLCASSIRGETQYFGPGTRLLVL.